This TCR beta chain was sequenced for a study of T-cell reconstitution after alpha-beta-depleted transplantation in children. This clonotype came up a few times. Its target is unknown. The CDR3 runs 12 residues. Germline V lookup: CDR1 SQVTM, CDR2 ANQGSEA. With V trimmed by 4 bases and J by 2 bases, 0 bases remained unmatched. Study-level points and caveats: T-cell counts and diversity at one year following transplant were attributed mainly to newly produced T cells. About two months after transplant, alpha-beta T cells reportedly came from several hundred expanded graft clones. At day 60, the high TCRbeta diversity found in some patients originated from recipient T cells and thymic progenitors that had survived.

This sample's TCRbeta library carried unique molecular identifier barcodes. TCRdb analysed the PCR reads with MiXCR anew, one entry per CDR3 protein. The data hold some 600,000 distinct CDR3 sequences, with under 15% observed a single time. Sample: PBMCs, mostly from graft donor cells, taken 360 days after TCRalphabeta/CD19-depleted stem cell transplant. This clonotype was obtained from a male patient between 10 and 17 years old who had a stem cell transplant for acute myeloid leukemia, so the T cells may come from the graft donor. The chain carries TRBV29-1 and TRBJ2-7; 9 bases agree with TRBD2. Here the CDR3 reads CSVVAGAYEQYF. The CDR3 nucleotides read TGCAGCGTTGTAGCGGGGGCCTACGAGCAGTACTTC.